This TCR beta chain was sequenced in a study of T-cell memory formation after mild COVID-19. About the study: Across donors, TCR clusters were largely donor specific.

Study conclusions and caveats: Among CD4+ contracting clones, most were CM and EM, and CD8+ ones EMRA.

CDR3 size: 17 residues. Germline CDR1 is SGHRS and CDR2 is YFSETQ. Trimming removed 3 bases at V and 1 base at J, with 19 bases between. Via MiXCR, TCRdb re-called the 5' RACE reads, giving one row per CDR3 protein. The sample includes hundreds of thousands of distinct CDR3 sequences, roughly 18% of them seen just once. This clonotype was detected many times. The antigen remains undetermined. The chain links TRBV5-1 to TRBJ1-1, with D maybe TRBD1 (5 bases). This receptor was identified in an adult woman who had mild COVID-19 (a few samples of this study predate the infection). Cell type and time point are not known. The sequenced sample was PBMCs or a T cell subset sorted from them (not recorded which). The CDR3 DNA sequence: TGCGCCAGCAGCTGGGGGATGCTCGACGGGTCGAACACTGAAGCTTTCTTT. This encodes CASSWGMLDGSNTEAFF.